These T cell receptor beta chains were read from a single sample in a study of blood T cell repertoires in COVID-19. Some clones are missing from TCRdb's copy, which holds only in-frame ones; the method was immunoSEQ multiplex PCR. Altogether fewer than 200,000 clones are present, around 82% being singletons, with the ten largest covering under 2.5%. The sample taken for sequencing was peripheral blood. These receptors were obtained from a woman aged 80 or over with acute or convalescent COVID-19. Each CDR3 is given with its conserved first and last residue. The order of the fields is J gene, V gene, D gene, clone size, CDR3 DNA, CDR3 protein. D genes are given only for firm matches. Expanded clones get a size class; other rows say once, few or many, or leave the size out.

>TRBJ2-5|TRBV5-1|-|-
TGCGCCAGCAGCTTGGTCGAGGAGGCCCAGTACTTC
CASSLVEEAQYF
>TRBJ2-2|TRBV6-6|TRBD1|-
TGTGCCAGCATTCCCCAGGACAGGACGAACACCGGGGAGCTGTTTTTT
CASIPQDRTNTGELFF
>TRBJ2-5|TRBV5-5|TRBD2|-
TGTGCCAGCGGTCATGCGGGGGGGGACCAAGAGACCCAGTACTTC
CASGHAGGDQETQYF
>TRBJ2-7|TRBV28|TRBD1|-
TGTGCCAGTAGGACAGGGCCCTACGAGCAGTACTTC
CASRTGPYEQYF
>TRBJ1-5|TRBV5-8|TRBD1|-
TGTGCCAGCAGCTTACACAGGGGAGGTCAGCCCCAGCATTTT
CASSLHRGGQPQHF
>TRBJ2-5|TRBV19|TRBD1|-
TGTGCCAGTAGTAACGGGGACAGGATTTATGAGACCCAGTACTTC
CASSNGDRIYETQYF
>TRBJ2-3|TRBV28|-|-
TGTGCCAGCAGGGAATACCAAGCGACAGATACGCAGTATTTT
CASREYQATDTQYF
>TRBJ2-7|TRBV30|-|-
TGTGCCTGGGAGCCTCCTCGAGGATACGGCGACGAGCAGTACTTC
CAWEPPRGYGDEQYF
>TRBJ2-3|TRBV5-6|-|once
TGTGCCAGCAGCTTAACGGGACTTCTTAGCTCACAGACGACAGATACGCAGTATTTT
CASSLTGLLSSQTTDTQYF
>TRBJ2-3|TRBV6-5|TRBD2|-
TGTGCCAGCAGTACTGGGCGGGGGGGCACAGATACGCAGTATTTT
CASSTGRGGTDTQYF
>TRBJ1-6|TRBV4-1|-|-
TGCGCCAGCAGCCAAGATCAGCTCGGGAGCTCCTATAATTCACCCCTCCACTTT
CASSQDQLGSSYNSPLHF
>TRBJ2-7|TRBV5-1|TRBD2|-
TGCGCCAGCAGCTTGGACTCGGGAGGACTCGCCTACGAGCAGTACTTC
CASSLDSGGLAYEQYF
>TRBJ1-2|TRBV4-1|-|-
TGCGCCAGCAGCCAAGATGAATGGCAGGCCAAGGGCTACACCTTC
CASSQDEWQAKGYTF
>TRBJ1-4|TRBV28|TRBD1|once
TGTGCCAGCAGTAAATACAGGGGTTTGACTAATGAAAAACTGTTTTTT
CASSKYRGLTNEKLFF
>TRBJ2-7|TRBV5-6|-|-
TGTGCCAGCAGCTTGGACACAAACGAGCAGTACTTC
CASSLDTNEQYF
>TRBJ1-1|TRBV6-6|-|-
TGTGCCAGCAGTCAATCTGGCCAGGGCCGTTATAACACTGAAGCTTTCTTT
CASSQSGQGRYNTEAFF